Shown below are 32 T cell receptor beta chains from a single sample sequenced in a study of cytomegalovirus exposure and HLA in healthy donors. In the PCR, 60 Vbeta and 13 Jbeta primers were used. Sequencing was performed with immunoSEQ multiplex PCR; in TCRdb, only in-frame clones are kept and a portion is missing. The data contain under 150,000 clones, about three quarters of them singletons. Sequenced: PBMCs. The source of these receptors is a male donor in good health and CMV-seropositive.

The chain carries TRBV7-8 and TRBJ1-2; 10 positions match TRBD1. The CDR3 length is 13 residues. V lost 5 bases to trimming and J lost 6 bases; unmatched junction nucleotides: 3. The germline V gene has CDR1 SGHVS and CDR2 FQNEAQ. The CDR3 bases are TGTGCCAGCAGCCGACAGGGGGCTAATGGCTACACCTTC. Protein product: CASSRQGANGYTF.

This clone has only one observation. This chain uses TRBV9 with TRBJ1-4; perhaps TRBD1 as D (6 bases). The V and J ends lost 4 bases and 5 bases respectively, with 12 bases between them. Looked up from germline, CDR1 is SGDLS and CDR2 is YYNGEE. The CDR3 is made up of 14 amino acids. CDR3 amino acids: CASSPGVGNEKLFF. The CDR3, as DNA: TGTGCCAGCAGCCCAGGGGTGGGGAATGAAAAACTGTTTTTT.

This clone has just a few counts. CDR3 nucleotides: TGTGCCAGCAGCGTAGCCCCAGGGCCCCCCTACGAGCAGTACTTC. Protein product: CASSVAPGPPYEQYF. The V and J genes are TRBV9 and TRBJ2-7, with D possibly being TRBD1 (5 bases). The CDR3 is made up of 15 amino acids. CDR1 SGDLS and CDR2 YYNGEE come from the germline V gene. V was shortened by 0 bases and J by 2 bases, with 12 bases between the two germline ends.

The chain links TRBV4-1 to TRBJ1-5; D remains ambiguous. The CDR3 is 17 amino acids. Trimming took 1 base from V and 1 from J, leaving 14 bases between them. Germline values: CDR1 MGHRA, CDR2 YSYEKL. CDR3 region: CASSQGIRGGSNQPQHF. The CDR3 DNA follows: TGCGCCAGCAGCCAAGGAATCCGGGGTGGAAGCAATCAGCCCCAGCATTTT.

This clone showed up just once. The chain has TRBV9 and TRBJ2-1; TRBD2 matches at 11 bases. Trimming removed 0 bases from V and 9 bases from J; junction bases left unmatched: 5. This CDR3 has 15 amino acids. In germline, CDR1 is SGDLS, CDR2 YYNGEE. The CDR3 nucleotides are TGTGCCAGCAGCGTAGTAGCGGGGGGGCCCACTGAGCAGTTCTTC. Residues: CASSVVAGGPTEQFF.

V gene TRBV5-4 combines with J gene TRBJ2-7, with TRBD2 identical over 10 bases. V gave up 0 bases and J gave up 5 bases; unmatched junction bases: 2. In germline, CDR1 is SGHNT, CDR2 YYREEE (reference sequence). This CDR3 region has 14 residues. CDR3 residues: CASSLEREGNEQYF. The CDR3 nucleotides read TGTGCCAGCAGCTTGGAGCGGGAGGGCAACGAGCAGTACTTC.

About this clone: Germline and junction disagree at one end, which may indicate a read error. The chain uses TRBV7-9 and TRBJ1-2, with no clear D. The germline gives CDR1 SEHNR, CDR2 FQNEAQ (reference sequence). The CDR3 has 13 amino acids. The CDR3 DNA follows: TGTTCCAGCAGCTTAGCGCTTCGGGGAGGCTACACCTTC. Translation gives CSSSLALRGGYTF.

V is TRBV6-1 and J is TRBJ2-7; 11 nucleotides line up with TRBD2. The ends lost 6 bases at V and 2 bases at J; junction bases unmatched: 6. The CDR3 has 15 residues. In germline, CDR1 is MNHNS, CDR2 SASEGT. The CDR3 spells CASRDRLAGPYEQYF. The CDR3 bases are TGTGCCAGCAGGGACCGACTAGCGGGACCCTACGAGCAGTACTTC.

The chain joins TRBV7-2 to TRBJ2-7; D not certain. Trimming took off 5 bases at V and 6 bases at J, with 17 bases between the two ends. The CDR3 totals 14 residues. The germline V gene has CDR1 SGHTA and CDR2 FQGNSA. The CDR3 here is CASSVEGGKIEQYF. In nucleotides, the CDR3 is TGTGCCAGCAGCGTCGAAGGCGGAAAGATCGAGCAGTACTTC. The entire variable domain, with the rest obtained from reference TRBV7-2 and TRBJ2-7, is as follows: GAGVSQSPSNKVTEKGKDVELRCDPISGHTALYWYRQSLGQGLEFLIYFQGNSAPDKSGLPSDRFSAERTGGSVSTLTIQRTQQEDSAVYLCASSVEGGKIEQYFGPGTRLTVT.

This rearrangement joins TRBV30 to TRBJ2-7; 7 bases align to TRBD1. CDR1 is GTSNPN, CDR2 SVGIG, per germline (reference sequence). The CDR3 runs 16 residues. V shed 3 bases and J 2 bases; nucleotides not matched to a gene: 13. Written as DNA, the CDR3 is TGTGCCTGGAGCGGTTCGGGGACAGCCTCTACCTACGAGCAGTACTTC. Translating it yields CAWSGSGTASTYEQYF.

This clone was seen only once. V gene TRBV10-3 combines with J gene TRBJ2-5; 11 bases agree with TRBD1. The CDR3 extends over 15 amino acids. V lost 2 bases and J lost 4; bases outside the gene matches: 3. CDR1 is ENHRY, CDR2 SYGVKD, per germline. The CDR3 bases are TGTGCCATCAGTGAGAGGGACAGGGGGATAGAGACCCAGTACTTC. Translation: CAISERDRGIETQYF.

The chain uses TRBV5-6 and TRBJ2-1; TRBD2 agrees at 15 bases. Per the germline V gene, CDR1 is SGHDT and CDR2 is YYEEEE. V shed 1 base and J 1 base; nucleotides not matched to a gene: 6. CDR3 length equals 19 residues. CDR3 in DNA: TGTGCCAGCAGCTTGCCCGGGACTAGCGGGGGGAGGTCCTACAATGAGCAGTTCTTC. Protein sequence: CASSLPGTSGGRSYNEQFF.

DNA for the CDR3: TGTGCCAGCATGATCCTAGCGACAGATACGCAGTATTTT. This gives the protein CASMILATDTQYF. The chain links TRBV27 to TRBJ2-3; D possibly corresponds to TRBD2 (6 bases). Germline V gene lookup returns CDR1 MNHEY and CDR2 SMNVEV (reference sequence). The CDR3 runs 13 residues. The V and J ends lost 7 bases and 3 bases respectively, with 11 bases between them.

This chain joins TRBV7-2 and TRBJ2-1; TRBD1 matches 8 bases. V lost 2 bases, J lost 16 bases, and 7 bases stayed unmatched. The CDR3 is 12 residues long. Germline V gene sequence: CDR1 SGHTA, CDR2 FQGNSA. In nucleotides, the CDR3 is TGTGCCAGCAGCTTACTCCCAGGGGGCTTCTTCTTC. This translates into CASSLLPGGFFF.

CDR3 in amino acids: CASSFTTGNEQYF. As DNA, the CDR3 is TGTGCCAGCAGTTTCACGACAGGGAACGAGCAGTACTTC. V is TRBV27 and J is TRBJ2-7, with TRBD1 matching over 7 bases. Germline V gene lookup returns CDR1 MNHEY and CDR2 SMNVEV (reference sequence). This CDR3 contains 13 residues. V was clipped by 3 bases and J by 5 bases; unmatched bases: 4.

Concerning this clone itself: One end of the junction varies from germline; a read error may be responsible. The genes are TRBV7-7 and TRBJ2-1; 9 bases agree with TRBD1. Per germline, CDR1 SSHAT and CDR2 FNYEAQ (reference sequence). The CDR3 sequence is 14 residues long. CDR3 amino acids: CASSLGRTGAEQFF. The CDR3 coding sequence is TGTGCTAGCAGCTTGGGCCGGACAGGGGCTGAGCAGTTCTTC.

This clone was detected only once. The chain recombines TRBV2 with TRBJ1-5; possibly TRBD1 for D (6 bases). With 7 bases removed from V and 6 bases from J, the gap between germline ends came to 19 bases. Per the germline V gene, CDR1 is SNHLY and CDR2 is FYNNEI. The CDR3 contains 15 residues. In DNA form, the CDR3 reads TGTGCCAGCACCCCGGGACACGGGCTTGGTCAGCCCCAGCATTTT. Its translation: CASTPGHGLGQPQHF.

This clone has only a few counts. The V call is TRBV5-1, the J call TRBJ2-7, with 8 bases fitting TRBD2. The CDR3 spans 13 residues. After removal of 5 bases from V and 0 bases from J, the junction contained 1 base not matched to a gene. Germline CDR1 is SGHRS and CDR2 is YFSETQ. The CDR3 here is CASRGTSSYEQYF. CDR3 sequence (DNA): TGCGCCAGCAGGGGGACTAGCTCCTACGAGCAGTACTTC.

The chain carries TRBV6-6 and TRBJ1-2; TRBD1 agrees at 8 bases. Trimming at V came to 7 bases and at J to 3 bases, leaving 7 bases not matched to a gene. This CDR3 is 14 amino acids long. CDR1 MNHNY and CDR2 SVGAGI come from the germline V gene (reference sequence). Here the CDR3 reads CASTQDRGDYGYTF. CDR3 bases: TGTGCCAGCACCCAAGACAGGGGCGACTATGGCTACACCTTC.

This chain joins TRBV6-5 and TRBJ2-1; tentatively, D is TRBD2 (5 bases). The CDR3 contains 14 residues. V lost 4 bases and J 10 bases, leaving 17 bases between the germline ends. Germline V CDR1 and CDR2: MNHEY, SVGAGI. This chain's CDR3 is CASSSATGIWEQFF. In DNA, the CDR3 is TGTGCCAGCAGTTCGGCGACGGGGATATGGGAGCAGTTCTTC.

V is TRBV5-4 and J is TRBJ1-1; D is ambiguous. The germline CDR1 and CDR2 sequences are SGHNT and YYREEE (reference sequence). With 5 bases removed from V and 5 bases from J, the gap between germline ends came to 13 bases. This CDR3 spans 13 amino acids. DNA of the CDR3: TGTGCCAGCAGAAAGCCCCCGGGGACTGAAGCTTTCTTT. As protein: CASRKPPGTEAFF.

The V and J genes are TRBV7-8 and TRBJ2-7; no definite D call. The CDR3 extends over 13 amino acids. V was trimmed by 4 bases and J by 7 bases, leaving 14 bases between them. Germline V lookup: CDR1 SGHVS, CDR2 FQNEAQ. CDR3 loop: CASSSALTREQYF. CDR3 nucleotide sequence: TGTGCCAGCAGCTCAGCGCTAACGAGGGAGCAGTACTTC.

The chain joins TRBV9 to TRBJ1-3, with a tentative D call TRBD1 (6 bases). This CDR3 region has 15 residues. Germline V gene lookup returns CDR1 SGDLS and CDR2 YYNGEE. With 0 bases removed from V and 3 bases from J, the gap between germline ends came to 10 bases. Here the CDR3 reads CASSVAGVDGNTIYF. The CDR3, as DNA: TGTGCCAGCAGCGTAGCAGGGGTGGATGGAAACACCATATATTTT.

The chain couples TRBV5-1 to TRBJ1-6; D ambiguous. Trimming removed 0 bases at V and 7 bases at J, with 11 bases between. The CDR3 runs 15 residues. CDR1 and CDR2 from the germline V gene are SGHRS and YFSETQ. The CDR3 loop reads CASSLAGEENSPLHF. The DNA for the CDR3 is TGCGCCAGCAGCTTGGCTGGGGAGGAGAATTCACCCCTCCACTTT.

CDR3 protein: CASGLRASGGAVDGYTF. CDR3 nucleotides: TGTGCTAGTGGTTTGAGAGCCTCAGGGGGCGCGGTGGATGGCTACACCTTC. The chain is built from TRBV12-5 and TRBJ1-2, with 8 bases matching TRBD1. V lost 2 bases to trimming and J lost 6 bases; unmatched junction nucleotides: 14. The CDR3 runs 17 residues. Germline-derived CDR1 and CDR2 are LGHNT and FRNRAP.

The rearrangement uses TRBV9 and TRBJ2-1; D not resolved. The length of the CDR3 is 11 residues. Germline V lookup: CDR1 SGDLS, CDR2 YYNGEE. Trimming stripped 3 bases from V and 9 bases from J, with 7 bases between. This chain's CDR3 is CASSESGEQFF. The CDR3 coding sequence is TGTGCCAGCAGCGAGAGTGGTGAGCAGTTCTTC. The full variable domain, rest sourced from reference TRBV9 and TRBJ2-1, is DSGVTQTPKHLITATGQRVTLRCSPRSGDLSVYWYQQSLDQGLQFLIQYYNGEERAKGNILERFSAQQFPDLHSELNLSSLELGDSALYFCASSESGEQFFGPGTRLTVL.

The CDR3 here is CASSLSTGFAASTDTQYF. The CDR3, as DNA: TGTGCCAGCAGCTTATCGACAGGTTTCGCCGCTAGCACAGATACGCAGTATTTT. The chain carries TRBV5-6 and TRBJ2-3; D is possibly TRBD1 (6 bases). The ends were cut back, 2 bases at V and 0 bases at J, with 19 bases in the middle. Per germline, CDR1 SGHDT and CDR2 YYEEEE. This CDR3 is built from 18 residues. Combining the CDR3 with reference TRBV5-6 and TRBJ2-3 gives the whole variable domain DAGVTQSPTHLIKTRGQQVTLRCSPKSGHDTVSWYQQALGQGPQFIFQYYEEEERQRGNFPDRFSGHQFPNYSSELNVNALLLGDSALYLCASSLSTGFAASTDTQYFGPGTRLTVL.

The rearrangement links TRBV6-6 to TRBJ1-2; TRBD1 is a possible D gene (6 bases). V was shortened by 5 bases and J by 8 bases, with 9 bases between the two germline ends. CDR1 is MNHNY, CDR2 SVGAGI, per germline (reference sequence). The CDR3 runs to 11 residues. CDR3: CASSTGWGYTF. Here the CDR3 DNA reads TGTGCCAGCAGTACAGGGTGGGGCTACACCTTC.

The chain recombines TRBV7-6 with TRBJ1-2; 8 bases are shared with TRBD1. J lost 6 bases, V lost 2 bases, and 5 bases had no gene match. The CDR3 has 14 amino acids. Germline CDR1 reads SGHVS; CDR2 reads FNYEAQ. The CDR3 nucleotides read TGTGCCAGCAGCTTAATCCCGGGACAGGATGGCTACACCTTC. The encoded protein is CASSLIPGQDGYTF.

The V and J genes are TRBV19 and TRBJ2-2; D is possibly TRBD2 (6 bases). Trimming took 3 bases from V and 1 from J, leaving 9 bases between them. The CDR3 loop spans 15 amino acids. Germline CDR1 LNHDA, CDR2 SQIVND (reference sequence). The CDR3 coding sequence is TGTGCCAGTAGTATTGATAGCGGGAACACCGGGGAGCTGTTTTTT. Its translation is CASSIDSGNTGELFF.

CDR3 nucleotides: TGTGCCAGCAGCTTGGTACCGGGCTCTGGAAACACCATATATTTT. Its translation: CASSLVPGSGNTIYF. The chain recombines TRBV5-5 with TRBJ1-3; no firm D call. Trimming pared 0 bases from V and 0 bases from J, leaving 7 bases between. In germline, CDR1 is SGHKS, CDR2 YYEKEE (reference sequence). The CDR3 has 15 residues.

V and J are TRBV7-8 and TRBJ2-7; 7 nucleotides agree with TRBD2. The V and J ends lost 4 bases and 3 bases, in that order; junction bases with no gene match: 9. The CDR3 length is 15 residues. Germline V CDR1 and CDR2: SGHVS, FQNEAQ. CDR3 sequence: CASSYSSGGVYEQYF. In nucleotides, the CDR3 is TGTGCCAGCAGCTACTCTAGCGGAGGGGTCTACGAGCAGTACTTC.